A single sample is the source of the 9 T cell receptor beta chains below, sequenced in a study of cytomegalovirus exposure and HLA in healthy donors. The assay was immunoSEQ multiplex PCR, and TCRdb's table has in-frame clones only and misses some. The data contain around 160,000 clones, around 90% of them singletons. The specimen sequenced was PBMCs. The receptor set was obtained from a woman between 18 and 30 years old in good health and CMV-seropositive.

J is TRBJ2-7 and V is TRBV5-6, with D possibly being TRBD1 (6 bases). Germline assignment: CDR1 SGHDT and CDR2 YYEEEE. CDR3 length: 16 residues. Trimming took 4 bases from V and 1 from J, leaving 18 bases between them. CDR3 sequence (DNA): TGTGCCAGCAGCCCCGGGGCGGACAGACCTTCCTACGAGCAGTACTTC. The encoded protein is CASSPGADRPSYEQYF.

The chain is built from TRBV7-9 and TRBJ2-5; D may be TRBD2 (6 bases). CDR1 and CDR2 (germline): SEHNR, FQNEAQ (reference sequence). Trimming pared 6 bases from V and 4 bases from J, leaving 15 bases between. The length of the CDR3 is 14 residues. CDR3 coding DNA: TGTGCCAGCAGGGGGGGTCTTACGGTAGAGACCCAGTACTTC. The encoded protein is CASRGGLTVETQYF.

The chain combines TRBV28 with TRBJ2-7; 10 bases line up with TRBD2. This CDR3 comprises 16 residues. V shed 0 bases and J 5 bases; nucleotides not matched to a gene: 7. The germline gives CDR1 MDHEN, CDR2 SYDVKM. The CDR3 reads CASSLWASGRAHEQYF. The CDR3 nucleotides read TGTGCCAGCAGTTTATGGGCCAGCGGGAGGGCCCACGAGCAGTACTTC.

V gene TRBV5-5 combines with J gene TRBJ2-7, with D perhaps matching TRBD2 (5 bases). Germline values: CDR1 SGHKS, CDR2 YYEKEE (reference sequence). Trimming cost V 1 base and J 0 bases, with 8 bases left between them. CDR3 length equals 14 residues. CDR3 nucleotide sequence: TGTGCCAGCAGCTTGCCGGGGATCTCCTACGAGCAGTACTTC. Translation: CASSLPGISYEQYF.

V and J are TRBV9 and TRBJ2-3; D possibly corresponds to TRBD1 (5 bases). This CDR3 has 15 residues. The germline V and J ends were trimmed by 4 bases and 0 bases, with 12 bases remaining between them. Per germline, CDR1 SGDLS and CDR2 YYNGEE. The chain's CDR3 is CASSLQTASTDTQYF. In nucleotides, the CDR3 is TGTGCCAGCAGCTTACAGACAGCTAGCACAGATACGCAGTATTTT.

The chain is built from TRBV18 and TRBJ1-1; D is uncertain. The CDR3 has 15 amino acids. Germline V gene sequence: CDR1 KGHSH, CDR2 LQKENI. V lost 6 bases to trimming and J lost 1 base, with 15 bases between them. CDR3 nucleotides: TGTGCCAGCTCCCATAAGGGCGAGGGGAACACTGAAGCTTTCTTT. This codes for CASSHKGEGNTEAFF.

The chain uses TRBV11-2 and TRBJ2-1, with 10 positions matching TRBD2. CDR1 is SGHAT, CDR2 FQNNGV, per germline. The ends lost 1 base at V and 0 bases at J; junction bases unmatched: 3. The CDR3 sequence is 17 residues long. The CDR3 spells CASSLGLAGYSYNEQFF. DNA of the CDR3: TGTGCCAGCAGCTTAGGACTAGCGGGTTACTCCTACAATGAGCAGTTCTTC.

This sequence joins TRBV18 and TRBJ2-1, with 7 bases identical to TRBD2. The V gene end was trimmed by 0 bases and the J gene end by 7 bases; junction bases not matched to a gene: 9. Germline V gene data show CDR1 as KGHSH and CDR2 as LQKENI. CDR3 length equals 16 residues. This CDR3 is CASSPPGGGPSNEQFF. Here the CDR3 DNA reads TGTGCCAGCTCACCACCTGGGGGAGGGCCCTCGAATGAGCAGTTCTTC.

The rearrangement links TRBV9 to TRBJ2-5; no reliable D call. Germline CDR1 and CDR2: SGDLS and YYNGEE. The CDR3 has 16 residues. The V and J ends lost 0 bases and 1 base respectively, with 13 bases between them. In nucleotides, the CDR3 is TGTGCCAGCAGCGTAGCTCTGCGGAGCCTCCAAGAGACCCAGTACTTC. Residues: CASSVALRSLQETQYF.